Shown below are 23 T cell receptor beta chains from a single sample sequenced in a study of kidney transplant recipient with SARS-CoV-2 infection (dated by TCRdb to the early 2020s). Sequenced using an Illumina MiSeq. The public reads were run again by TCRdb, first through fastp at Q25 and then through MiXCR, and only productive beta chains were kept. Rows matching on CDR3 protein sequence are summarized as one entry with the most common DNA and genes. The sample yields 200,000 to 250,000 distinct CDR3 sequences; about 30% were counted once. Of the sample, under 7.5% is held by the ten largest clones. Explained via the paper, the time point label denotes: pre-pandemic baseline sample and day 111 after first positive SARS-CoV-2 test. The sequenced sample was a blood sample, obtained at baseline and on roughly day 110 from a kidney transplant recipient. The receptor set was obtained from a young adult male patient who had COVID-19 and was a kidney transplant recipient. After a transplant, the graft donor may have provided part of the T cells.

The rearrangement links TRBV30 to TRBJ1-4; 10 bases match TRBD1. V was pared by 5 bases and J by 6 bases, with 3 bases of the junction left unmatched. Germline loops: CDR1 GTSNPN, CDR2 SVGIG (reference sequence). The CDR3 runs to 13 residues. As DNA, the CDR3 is TGTGCCTGGCACGGGACAGGGGATGAAAAACTGTTTTTT. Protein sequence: CAWHGTGDEKLFF.

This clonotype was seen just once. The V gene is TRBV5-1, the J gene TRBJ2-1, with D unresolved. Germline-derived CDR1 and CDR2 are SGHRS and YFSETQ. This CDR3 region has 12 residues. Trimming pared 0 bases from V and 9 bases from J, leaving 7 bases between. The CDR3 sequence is CASSLGSGEQFF. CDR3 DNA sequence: TGCGCCAGCAGCTTGGGCTCGGGTGAGCAGTTCTTC. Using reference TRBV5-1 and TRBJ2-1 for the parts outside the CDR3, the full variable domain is KAGVTQTPRYLIKTRGQQVTLSCSPISGHRSVSWYQQTPGQGLQFLFEYFSETQRNKGNFPGRFSGRQFSNSRSEMNVSTLELGDSALYLCASSLGSGEQFFGPGTRLTVL.

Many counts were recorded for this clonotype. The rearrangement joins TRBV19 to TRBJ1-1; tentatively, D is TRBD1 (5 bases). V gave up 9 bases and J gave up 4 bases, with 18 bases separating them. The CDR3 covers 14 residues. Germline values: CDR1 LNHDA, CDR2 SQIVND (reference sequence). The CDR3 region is CASRDSFRGTEAFF. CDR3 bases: TGTGCCAGCCGGGACTCATTTAGGGGCACTGAAGCTTTCTTT.

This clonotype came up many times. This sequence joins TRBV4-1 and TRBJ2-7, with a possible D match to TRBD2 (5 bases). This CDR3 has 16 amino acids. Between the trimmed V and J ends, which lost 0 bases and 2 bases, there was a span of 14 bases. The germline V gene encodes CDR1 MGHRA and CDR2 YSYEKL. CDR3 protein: CASSQDYLAGPYEQYF. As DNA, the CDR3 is TGCGCCAGCAGCCAAGATTACCTAGCCGGCCCCTACGAGCAGTACTTC.

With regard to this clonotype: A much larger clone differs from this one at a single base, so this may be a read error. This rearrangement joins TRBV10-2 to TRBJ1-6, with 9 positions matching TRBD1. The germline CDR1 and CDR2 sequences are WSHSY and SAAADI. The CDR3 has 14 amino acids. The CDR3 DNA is TGCACCAGCAGAGGACAGGGGAAAAATTCACCCCTCCACTTT. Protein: CTSRGQGKNSPLHF.

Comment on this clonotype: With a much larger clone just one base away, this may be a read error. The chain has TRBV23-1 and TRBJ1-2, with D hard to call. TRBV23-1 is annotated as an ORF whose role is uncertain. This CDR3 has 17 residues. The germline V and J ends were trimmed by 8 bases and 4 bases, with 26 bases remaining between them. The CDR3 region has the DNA TGCGCCAGCGGTTGCATAGCGCTACGCAGAAAGACCTATGGCTACACCTTC. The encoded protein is CASGCIALRRKTYGYTF.

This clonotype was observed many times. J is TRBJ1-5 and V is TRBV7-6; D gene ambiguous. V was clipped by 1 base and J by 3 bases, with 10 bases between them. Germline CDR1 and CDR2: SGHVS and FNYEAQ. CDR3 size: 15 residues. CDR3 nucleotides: TGTGCCAGCAGCTTAGGCCCTTTGTCCAATCAGCCCCAGCATTTT. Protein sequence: CASSLGPLSNQPQHF.

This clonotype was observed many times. CDR3 coding DNA: TGTGCCAGCAGTATAGAGAGACGCTCTAGAAAGACCTATGGCTACACCTTC. This translates into CASSIERRSRKTYGYTF. This chain uses TRBV6-8 with TRBJ1-2, with D hard to call. Germline loops: CDR1 MNHGY, CDR2 SAAAGT. Trimming removed 5 bases at V and 4 bases at J, with 23 bases between. This CDR3 contains 17 residues.

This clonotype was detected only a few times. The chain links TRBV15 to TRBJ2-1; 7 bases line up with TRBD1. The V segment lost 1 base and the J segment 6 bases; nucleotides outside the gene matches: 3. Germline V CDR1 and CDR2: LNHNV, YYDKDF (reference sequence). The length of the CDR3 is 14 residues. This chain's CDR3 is CATSRAAGGNEQFF. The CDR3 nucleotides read TGTGCCACCAGCAGAGCCGCAGGGGGCAATGAGCAGTTCTTC.

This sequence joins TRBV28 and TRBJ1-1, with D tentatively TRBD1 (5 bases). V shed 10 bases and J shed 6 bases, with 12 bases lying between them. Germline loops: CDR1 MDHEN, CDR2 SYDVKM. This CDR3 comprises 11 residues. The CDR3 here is CAIRWGAEAFF. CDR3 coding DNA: TGTGCCATCAGGTGGGGGGCTGAAGCTTTCTTT.

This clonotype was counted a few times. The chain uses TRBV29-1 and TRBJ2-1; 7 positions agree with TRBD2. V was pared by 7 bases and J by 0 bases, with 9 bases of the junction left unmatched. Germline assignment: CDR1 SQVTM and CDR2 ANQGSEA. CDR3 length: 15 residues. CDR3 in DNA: TGCAGCGCAAAACTAGCGCAGAGCTCCTACAATGAGCAGTTCTTC. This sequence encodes CSAKLAQSSYNEQFF.

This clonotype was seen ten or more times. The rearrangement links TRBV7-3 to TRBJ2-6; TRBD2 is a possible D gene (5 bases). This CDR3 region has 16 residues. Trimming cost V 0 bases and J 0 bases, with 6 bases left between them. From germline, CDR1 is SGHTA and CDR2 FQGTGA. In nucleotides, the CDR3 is TGTGCCAGCAGCTTAACTGGGAGCTCTGGGGCCAACGTCCTGACTTTC. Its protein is CASSLTGSSGANVLTF.

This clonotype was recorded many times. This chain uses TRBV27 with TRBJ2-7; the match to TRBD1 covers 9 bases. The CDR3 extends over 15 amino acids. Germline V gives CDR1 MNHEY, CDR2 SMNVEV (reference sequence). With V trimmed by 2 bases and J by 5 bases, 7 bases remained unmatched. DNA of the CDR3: TGTGCCAGCAGTTTAGGACAGGGGTATTTTGACGAGCAGTACTTC. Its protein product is CASSLGQGYFDEQYF.

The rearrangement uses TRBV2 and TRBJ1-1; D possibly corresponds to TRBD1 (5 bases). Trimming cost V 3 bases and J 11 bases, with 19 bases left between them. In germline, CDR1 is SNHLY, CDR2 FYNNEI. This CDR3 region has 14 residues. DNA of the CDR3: TGTGCCAGCAGTGAGCTAGGGGCGAACACTAAGGCTTTCTTT. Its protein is CASSELGANTKAFF.

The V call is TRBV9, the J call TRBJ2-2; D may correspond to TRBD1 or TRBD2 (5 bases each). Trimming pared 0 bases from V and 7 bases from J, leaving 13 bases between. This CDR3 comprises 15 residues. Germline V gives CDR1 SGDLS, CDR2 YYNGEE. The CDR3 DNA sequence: TGTGCCAGCAGCGTAGGGCAGGGCGAGGGCGGGGAGCTGTTTTTT. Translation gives CASSVGQGEGGELFF. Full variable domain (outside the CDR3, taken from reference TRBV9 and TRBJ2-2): DSGVTQTPKHLITATGQRVTLRCSPRSGDLSVYWYQQSLDQGLQFLIQYYNGEERAKGNILERFSAQQFPDLHSELNLSSLELGDSALYFCASSVGQGEGGELFFGEGSRLTVL.

The CDR3 nucleotides are TGCGCCAGCCAGGGGACTGGGGGTACAGGGGGCGATACGCAGTATTTT. Its protein product is CASQGTGGTGGDTQYF. This chain links TRBV10-1 with TRBJ2-3; 9 positions match TRBD1. Germline V gene data show CDR1 as WNHNN and CDR2 as SYGVQD (reference sequence). This CDR3 is built from 16 residues. The ends lost 8 bases at V and 6 bases at J; junction bases unmatched: 15.

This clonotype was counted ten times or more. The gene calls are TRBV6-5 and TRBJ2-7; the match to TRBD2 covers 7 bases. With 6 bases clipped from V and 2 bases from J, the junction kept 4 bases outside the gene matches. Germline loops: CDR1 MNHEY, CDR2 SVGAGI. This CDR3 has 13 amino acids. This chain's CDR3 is CASRTSGTYEQYF. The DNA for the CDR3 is TGTGCCAGCAGGACCAGCGGGACCTACGAGCAGTACTTC.

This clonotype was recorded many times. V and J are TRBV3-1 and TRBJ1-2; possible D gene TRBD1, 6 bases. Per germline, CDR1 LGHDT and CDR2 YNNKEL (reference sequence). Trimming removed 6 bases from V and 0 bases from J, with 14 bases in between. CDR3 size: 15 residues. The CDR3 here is CASRSRGNPNYGYTF. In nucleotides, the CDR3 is TGTGCCAGCAGGAGTAGGGGGAACCCTAACTATGGCTACACCTTC.

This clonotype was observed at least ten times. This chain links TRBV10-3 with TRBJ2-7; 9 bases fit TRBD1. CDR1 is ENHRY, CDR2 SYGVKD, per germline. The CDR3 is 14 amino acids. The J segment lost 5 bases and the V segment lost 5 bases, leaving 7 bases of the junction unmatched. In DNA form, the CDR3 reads TGTGCCATCAGTCAACAGGGGGCACCGGACGAGCAGTACTTC. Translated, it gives CAISQQGAPDEQYF.

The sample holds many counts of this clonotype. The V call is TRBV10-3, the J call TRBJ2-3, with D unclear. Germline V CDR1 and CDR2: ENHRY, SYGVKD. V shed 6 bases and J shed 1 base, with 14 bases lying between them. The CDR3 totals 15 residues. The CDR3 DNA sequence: TGTGCCATCAGGACCAACGCCCGGGGCACAGATACGCAGTATTTT. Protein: CAIRTNARGTDTQYF.

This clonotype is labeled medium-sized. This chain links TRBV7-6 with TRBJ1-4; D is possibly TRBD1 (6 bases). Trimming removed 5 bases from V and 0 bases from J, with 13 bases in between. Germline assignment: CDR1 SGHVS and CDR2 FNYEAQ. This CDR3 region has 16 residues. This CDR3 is CASSAAPGATNEKLFF. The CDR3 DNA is TGTGCCAGCAGCGCCGCACCAGGGGCAACTAATGAAAAACTGTTTTTT. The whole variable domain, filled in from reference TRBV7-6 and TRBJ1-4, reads GAGVSQSPRYKVTKRGQDVALRCDPISGHVSLYWYRQALGQGPEFLTYFNYEAQQDKSGLPNDRFSAERPEGSISTLTIQRTEQRDSAMYRCASSAAPGATNEKLFFGSGTQLSVL.

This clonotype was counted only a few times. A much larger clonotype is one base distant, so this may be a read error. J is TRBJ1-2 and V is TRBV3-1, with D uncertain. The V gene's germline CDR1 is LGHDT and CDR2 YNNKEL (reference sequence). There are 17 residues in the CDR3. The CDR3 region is CANSFYFTLRKTYGYTF. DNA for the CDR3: TGTGCCAACAGCTTTTATTTCACCCTTCGAAAGACCTATGGCTACACCTTC.

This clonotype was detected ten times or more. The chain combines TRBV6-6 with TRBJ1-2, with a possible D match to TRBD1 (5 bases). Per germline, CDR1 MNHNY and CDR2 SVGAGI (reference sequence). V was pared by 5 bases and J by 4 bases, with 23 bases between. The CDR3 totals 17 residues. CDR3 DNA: TGTGCCAGCAGTATAGTTACAGGTGGGAGAAAGACCTATGGCTACACCTTC. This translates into CASSIVTGGRKTYGYTF.